What follows are 10 T cell receptor beta chains derived from one specimen sequenced in a study of OX40 agonist ivuxolimab in advanced cancers. The protocol was immunoSEQ multiplex PCR, while the TCRdb copy is restricted to in-frame clones and leaves out a portion. The repertoire holds about 15,000 clones, over 75% seen once, with about 26% in the top ten. The starting material was CD4+ or CD8+ T cells sorted from blood, obtained in a trial of the OX40 agonist ivuxolimab. The receptors shown here come from an adult with an advanced solid tumor such as melanoma, head and neck, liver or kidney cancer.

The rearrangement links TRBV19 to TRBJ1-2, with no clear D. Germline values: CDR1 LNHDA, CDR2 SQIVND (reference sequence). V was trimmed by 0 bases and J by 2 bases, leaving 7 bases between them. This CDR3 contains 14 residues. The CDR3 DNA reads as TGTGCCAGTAGTATAGACCAGAGAAACTATGGCTACACCTTC. Protein sequence: CASSIDQRNYGYTF.

The chain combines TRBV4-1 with TRBJ2-1; D remains ambiguous. The germline V and J ends were trimmed by 2 bases and 1 base, with 12 bases remaining between them. The CDR3 is 16 residues long. Germline CDR1 is MGHRA and CDR2 is YSYEKL. The CDR3: CASSQSPSASYNEQFF. In nucleotides, the CDR3 is TGCGCCAGCAGCCAATCCCCCTCAGCGTCCTACAATGAGCAGTTCTTC.

This rearrangement joins TRBV6-6 to TRBJ1-2; 7 nucleotides align to TRBD1. The germline V gene has CDR1 MNHNY and CDR2 SVGAGI (reference sequence). This CDR3 has 14 residues. V lost 5 bases to trimming and J lost 5 bases; unmatched junction nucleotides: 8. The CDR3 region is CASSQPGQQYGYTF. The CDR3 nucleotides are TGTGCCAGCAGTCAACCGGGACAGCAATATGGCTACACCTTC.

The rearrangement uses TRBV30 and TRBJ1-1; weak D call: TRBD1 (6 bases). V gave up 0 bases and J gave up 3 bases, with 8 bases separating them. The CDR3 is 13 amino acids. Looked up from germline, CDR1 is GTSNPN and CDR2 is SVGIG (reference sequence). CDR3 sequence: CAWSVQGDTEAFF. For the CDR3, the DNA is TGTGCCTGGAGTGTACAGGGAGACACTGAAGCTTTCTTT.

The chain has TRBV27 and TRBJ1-1; D is undetermined. The CDR3 length is 15 residues. Per the germline V gene, CDR1 is MNHEY and CDR2 is SMNVEV (reference sequence). The V end lost 4 bases, the J end lost 0 bases, and 12 bases lay between the germline ends. The CDR3 here is CASSSNPVLNTEAFF. In nucleotides, the CDR3 is TGTGCCAGCAGTTCCAACCCCGTTTTGAACACTGAAGCTTTCTTT.

The chain is built from TRBV7-9 and TRBJ1-6; unclear D gene. Germline assignment: CDR1 SEHNR and CDR2 FQNEAQ (reference sequence). The CDR3 loop spans 16 amino acids. V was clipped by 1 base and J by 0 bases, with 7 bases between them. The CDR3 spells CASSLEGNSYNSPLHF. The CDR3 coding sequence is TGTGCCAGCAGCTTAGAAGGGAACTCCTATAATTCACCCCTCCACTTT.

This chain joins TRBV5-1 and TRBJ2-1; 12 nucleotides align to TRBD1. The trim removed 4 bases at V and 8 bases at J, leaving 7 bases unmatched. Germline CDR1 is SGHRS and CDR2 is YFSETQ. This CDR3 spans 15 amino acids. For the CDR3, the DNA is TGCGCCAGCAGCCACCGGGACAGGGGGCTTCATGAGCAGTTCTTC. Residues: CASSHRDRGLHEQFF. Full variable domain (outside the CDR3, taken from reference TRBV5-1 and TRBJ2-1): KAGVTQTPRYLIKTRGQQVTLSCSPISGHRSVSWYQQTPGQGLQFLFEYFSETQRNKGNFPGRFSGRQFSNSRSEMNVSTLELGDSALYLCASSHRDRGLHEQFFGPGTRLTVL.

This chain connects TRBV19 to TRBJ2-3; either TRBD1 or TRBD2 may supply D (5 bases each). Germline CDR1 reads LNHDA; CDR2 reads SQIVND (reference sequence). Trimming removed 9 bases at V and 4 bases at J, with 20 bases between. The CDR3 extends over 15 amino acids. CDR3 in DNA: TGTGCCAGCCTCTACCGGGACCCCCTCGCAGATACGCAGTATTTT. Translation: CASLYRDPLADTQYF. Filled out from reference TRBV19 and TRBJ2-3, the complete variable domain reads DGGITQSPKYLFRKEGQNVTLSCEQNLNHDAMYWYRQDPGQGLRLIYYSQIVNDFQKGDIAEGYSVSREKKESFPLTVTSAQKNPTAFYLCASLYRDPLADTQYFGPGTRLTVL.

The chain employs TRBV4-1 and TRBJ2-7; 7 nucleotides agree with TRBD1. V was clipped by 5 bases and J by 3 bases; unmatched bases: 4. The CDR3 has 13 amino acids. The germline V gene has CDR1 MGHRA and CDR2 YSYEKL. The chain's CDR3 is CASSSGTDYEQYF. CDR3 DNA: TGCGCCAGCAGCTCCGGGACAGACTACGAGCAGTACTTC.

This clone was seen only once. The chain uses TRBV2 and TRBJ1-5; tentatively, D is TRBD1 (6 bases). The CDR3 contains 14 residues. Per germline, CDR1 SNHLY and CDR2 FYNNEI. Deletions cut 4 bases from V and 8 bases from J, with 15 bases between. CDR3 loop: CASSGTGRREPQHF. The CDR3 region has the DNA TGTGCCAGCAGTGGAACAGGGAGGCGTGAGCCCCAGCATTTT.